This TCR beta chain appears in the sequencing data of a study of T and B cells in COVID-19 patients. Blood genomic DNA input for TRB amplification was about 220-500 ng. This clonotype is large by share. BIOMED2 TRB-A/B primer pools were used in multiplex TRB PCR. TCRdb re-analysed the multiplex PCR reads in MiXCR, keeping a single row per CDR3 protein. The sample lists about 460 distinct CDR3 sequences; roughly 24% were seen once. Germline CDR1 MNHEY, CDR2 SVGAGI. The CDR3 has 15 residues. V was shortened by 2 bases and J by 6 bases, with 15 bases between the two germline ends. This sequence was found in a human donor with active COVID-19. V usage is TRBV6-5 and J usage is TRBJ2-3, with D possibly being TRBD2 (6 bases). The material sequenced was blood. The DNA of the CDR3 is TGTGCCAGCAGTTACCGCCGGGGCGCGGGGGATACGCAGTATTTT. Amino acids: CASSYRRGAGDTQYF.